This is a list of T cell receptor beta chains from one sample in a study of CD8+CD57+ T cells in acquired aplastic anemia. Using its own MiXCR run on the reads, TCRdb lists one record per CDR3 protein. The table shows 180,000 or so distinct CDR3 sequences, with approximately 48% occurring only once. The sample consisted of sorted CD4+, CD8+, or CD8+CD57+ T cells (not recorded which) from PBMCs. All receptors come from a human donor with aplastic anemia. The CDR3 runs from the conserved cysteine through the conserved F or W. Each record gives: J gene, D gene, clone size, V gene, CDR3 protein, CDR3 DNA. The D gene is left open where the match is weak. Rows may omit the clone size; those that give it use once, few, many or a size class.

TRBJ2-7	-	once	TRBV5-6	CASGDRNSYEQYF	TGTGCCAGCGGCGACAGGAACTCCTACGAGCAGTACTTC
TRBJ2-7	-	-	TRBV24-1	CATSDPSDLGGEQYF	TGTGCCACCAGTGATCCCTCGGACCTAGGGGGCGAGCAGTACTTC
TRBJ1-2	-	many	TRBV12-3/TRBV12-4	CASSLGTIPGWGYTF	TGTGCCAGCAGTCTGGGGACAATCCCCGGGTGGGGCTACACCTTC
TRBJ1-2	-	-	TRBV2	CASAPGTYGYTF	TGTGCCAGCGCTCCCGGCACCTATGGCTACACCTTC
TRBJ2-7	-	-	TRBV20-1	CSAGARYEQYF	TGCAGTGCTGGCGCTCGCTACGAGCAGTACTTC
TRBJ1-1	-	-	TRBV11-2	CASSLNGSDEAFF	TGTGCCAGCAGCTTAAACGGCAGCGATGAAGCTTTCTTT
TRBJ2-2	TRBD1	many	TRBV7-2	CASRSGGGTGELFF	TGTGCCAGCAGGTCAGGGGGCGGCACCGGGGAGCTGTTTTTT
TRBJ2-5	-	many	TRBV5-1	CASSPRKGETQYF	TGCGCCAGCAGCCCTCGGAAGGGAGAGACCCAGTACTTC
TRBJ2-7	TRBD2	-	TRBV5-1	CASSLGTSGSYEQYF	TGCGCCAGCAGCTTGGGGACTAGCGGGTCCTACGAGCAGTACTTC
TRBJ2-5	-	-	TRBV18	CASSPLRVKTQYF	TGTGCCAGCTCACCATTAAGGGTTAAGACCCAGTACTTC
TRBJ1-6	-	many	TRBV4-3	CASSQDREGNSPLHF	TGCGCCAGCAGCCAAGATCGGGAGGGTAATTCACCCCTCCACTTT
TRBJ2-7	-	-	TRBV5-1	CASSSSDGGYEQYF	TGCGCCAGCAGCTCATCGGACGGGGGATACGAGCAGTACTTC
TRBJ2-5	TRBD2	once	TRBV12-3/TRBV12-4	CASRERGAWETQYF	TGTGCCAGCAGGGAGCGGGGGGCCTGGGAGACCCAGTACTTC
TRBJ2-1	-	-	TRBV10-1	CASSESRGLTNEQFF	TGCGCCAGCAGTGAGTCGAGGGGGTTAACGAATGAGCAGTTCTTC
TRBJ2-3	-	few	TRBV29-1	CSVETSTDTQYF	TGCAGCGTCGAAACCAGCACAGATACGCAGTATTTT
TRBJ1-2	TRBD1	many	TRBV7-9	CASSTTGVYGYTF	TGTGCCAGCAGCACCACAGGGGTCTATGGCTACACCTTC
TRBJ2-5	TRBD2	many	TRBV12-3/TRBV12-4	CASSFGGRAGGQETQYF	TGTGCCAGCAGTTTTGGCGGGCGGGCGGGGGGACAAGAGACCCAGTACTTC
TRBJ1-3	TRBD1	few	TRBV10-3	CAISDQGARNTIYF	TGTGCCATCAGTGACCAGGGGGCCAGAAACACCATATATTTT
TRBJ1-2	-	-	TRBV20-1	CIFDSVHGYTF	TGCATCTTTGACAGCGTTCATGGCTACACCTTC
TRBJ1-1	TRBD1	-	TRBV10-3	CAIRGQGTLNTEAFF	TGTGCCATCAGGGGACAGGGGACATTGAACACTGAAGCTTTCTTT
TRBJ2-3	TRBD2	-	TRBV10-3	CAISESTGLASGDTQYF	TGTGCCATCAGTGAGTCGACGGGACTAGCGTCGGGAGATACGCAGTATTTT
TRBJ2-2	-	many	TRBV5-1	CASSLMDQNTGELFF	TGCGCCAGCAGCCTGATGGACCAAAACACCGGGGAGCTGTTTTTT
TRBJ2-7	TRBD2	few	TRBV24-1	CATSGGTSGTRTYEQYF	TGTGCCACCAGTGGGGGGACTAGCGGGACCAGAACCTACGAGCAGTACTTC
TRBJ2-7	-	-	TRBV7-6	CASSPLRDGYEQYF	TGTGCCAGCAGCCCCCTCCGGGACGGCTACGAGCAGTACTTC
TRBJ2-7	TRBD1	-	TRBV24-1	CATSDLRGQGYEQYF	TGTGCCACCAGTGATTTAAGGGGACAGGGCTACGAGCAGTACTTC
TRBJ1-1	TRBD1	-	TRBV7-2	CASSPSTGMNTEASF	TGTGCCAGCAGCCCCTCGACAGGGATGAACACTGAAGCTTCCTTT
TRBJ1-6	-	-	TRBV7-8	CASSVDGYSPLHF	TGTGCCAGCAGCGTGGACGGTTATTCACCCCTCCACTTT
TRBJ2-1	-	-	TRBV19	CASSRRDSYPNEQFF	TGTGCCAGTAGTCGACGGGACTCATATCCCAATGAGCAGTTCTTC